A single sample is the source of the 7 T cell receptor beta chains below, sequenced in a study of identical twins. Each CDR3 protein gets one entry after TCRdb re-called the 5' RACE reads with MiXCR. The sample holds about 220,000 distinct CDR3 sequences, 6% to 8.5% seen once. The sample was also reused in another study, on yellow fever vaccine responses in identical twins.

Sequencing was performed on CD8+ T cells sorted from blood. The receptor source for this set is a woman between 18 and 29 years old in good health.

This clonotype was seen repeatedly, ten times or more. The rearrangement links TRBV29-1 to TRBJ2-1; no firm D call. Trimming took 4 bases from V and 6 from J, leaving 4 bases between them. The length of the CDR3 is 10 residues. The germline V gene has CDR1 SQVTM and CDR2 ANQGSEA. The CDR3 reads CSVAGNEQFF. CDR3 bases: TGCAGCGTTGCGGGCAATGAGCAGTTCTTC.

This clonotype has just a few counts. This rearrangement joins TRBV28 to TRBJ2-7; TRBD2 is a possible D gene (5 bases). CDR3 size: 13 residues. Trimming left V 6 bases short and J 1 base short, with 10 bases between. CDR1 MDHEN and CDR2 SYDVKM come from the germline V gene. CDR3: CASSPPGSYEQYV. In DNA form, the CDR3 reads TGTGCCAGCAGCCCACCGGGGTCCTACGAGCAGTACGTC.

The rearrangement joins TRBV15 to TRBJ2-1; D not resolved. The V and J ends lost 4 bases and 0 bases respectively, with 10 bases between them. Germline V gene data show CDR1 as LNHNV and CDR2 as YYDKDF (reference sequence). This CDR3 region has 15 residues. DNA for the CDR3: TGTGCCACCAGCAATATTCCGAGCTCCTACAATGAGCAGTTCTTC. It is translated as CATSNIPSSYNEQFF.

This clonotype was observed many times. This rearrangement joins TRBV25-1 to TRBJ1-2; the D is unclear. In germline, CDR1 is MGHDK, CDR2 SYGVNS. The CDR3 runs 13 residues. The V and J ends lost 7 bases and 5 bases respectively, with 14 bases between them. The DNA for the CDR3 is TGTGCCAGCAACGATCCCAAGACTTATGGCTACACCTTC. It translates to CASNDPKTYGYTF.

This chain links TRBV25-1 with TRBJ2-7, with 7 bases matching TRBD1. The CDR3 has 13 amino acids. Germline CDR1 reads MGHDK; CDR2 reads SYGVNS. V lost 8 bases to trimming and J lost 4 bases; unmatched junction nucleotides: 8. The CDR3 sequence is CASFGTVTYEQYF. The DNA of the CDR3 is TGTGCCAGCTTCGGGACAGTTACGTACGAGCAGTACTTC.

This clonotype was detected only a few times. This sequence joins TRBV4-2 and TRBJ2-7, with D tentatively TRBD2 (5 bases). CDR1 is LGHNA, CDR2 YNFKEQ, per germline. V lost 1 base to trimming and J lost 6 bases, with 16 bases between them. CDR3 length: 15 residues. CDR3 coding DNA: TGTGCCAGCAGCCAAGCGGGGAGAGGCGATTGCGAGCAGTACTTC. Protein: CASSQAGRGDCEQYF.

The chain is built from TRBV20-1 and TRBJ2-7; 7 nucleotides agree with TRBD1. The CDR3 consists of 14 residues. Looked up from germline, CDR1 is DFQATT and CDR2 is SNEGSKA (reference sequence). V trimming: 4 bases; J trimming: 3 bases; junction bases outside the gene matches: 9. In DNA, the CDR3 is TGCAGTGCTAAGTCCGGGACAGAACGCTACGAGCAGTACTTC. It codes for CSAKSGTERYEQYF.